A single sample is the source of the 26 T cell receptor beta chains below, sequenced in a study of CXCR3-negative and CXCR3-positive naive CD8 T cells. The authors prepared UMI-labeled TRB cDNA libraries by 5' RACE. TCRdb reprocessed the 5' RACE reads and reports one entry per CDR3 protein, with no DNA. This sample's clone table lists approximately 83,000 distinct CDR3 sequences. The sequenced material came from naive CXCR3- CD8+ T cells from blood. Noted subset: CD45RO-CCR7+CD27+CD95- naive CD8+ T cells lacking CXCR3 (TNR3-). These receptors came from a human donor in good health. Some clones in this sample may be carry-over from other donors' samples.

V and J are TRBV29-1 and TRBJ2-2; TCRdb names TRBD1, which stays unverified in the absence of DNA. CDR1 is SQVTM, CDR2 ANQGSEA, per germline. The CDR3 extends over 13 amino acids. CDR3 residues: CSVGTANTGELFF.

J is TRBJ2-7 and V is TRBV29-1; TCRdb selects TRBD1, and the lack of DNA leaves this call unchecked. Germline-derived CDR1 and CDR2 are SQVTM and ANQGSEA. The CDR3 is 13 residues long. CDR3 protein: CSIRTVVSYEQYF.

The CDR3 protein is CASSVFGGEPYEQYF. V usage is TRBV7-2 and J usage is TRBJ2-7; TCRdb calls TRBD1, which cannot be checked without DNA. The CDR3 extends over 15 amino acids. The germline V gene has CDR1 SGHTA and CDR2 FQGNSA.

CDR3 amino acids: CASSGPGQGNYGYTF. This rearrangement joins TRBV12-3 or TRBV12-4 to TRBJ1-2; TCRdb outputs TRBD1, but without DNA this stays unchecked. The CDR3 loop spans 15 amino acids.

CDR3 sequence reads: CASSLVSLHYEQYF. The chain has TRBV27 and TRBJ2-7. Germline V gives CDR1 MNHEY, CDR2 SMNVEV (reference sequence). CDR3 size: 14 residues.

The chain couples TRBV7-6 to TRBJ2-2; as DNA is missing, the TRBD1 call by TCRdb cannot be tested. CDR3 length equals 15 residues. From germline, CDR1 is SGHVS and CDR2 FNYEAQ. This chain's CDR3 is CASSPTWGGAGELFF.

This chain links TRBV5-1 with TRBJ2-7; with no DNA, the TCRdb D assignment of TRBD1 cannot be verified. CDR3 length: 14 amino acids. Germline CDR1 and CDR2: SGHRS and YFSETQ. The CDR3 is CASSSGQGFYEQYF.

This sequence joins TRBV18 and TRBJ2-1; lacking DNA, the TRBD1 call made by TCRdb goes unchecked. The germline CDR1 and CDR2 sequences are KGHSH and LQKENI. This CDR3 comprises 13 residues. This CDR3 reads CASSPSPYNEQFF.

This chain connects TRBV19 to TRBJ1-1. Germline-derived CDR1 and CDR2 are LNHDA and SQIVND (reference sequence). CDR3 size: 15 residues. The CDR3 here is CASSAYTGTPFEAFF.

This chain links TRBV28 with TRBJ1-5; no DNA is available, so the TRBD1 call from TCRdb remains unchecked. The germline gives CDR1 MDHEN, CDR2 SYDVKM. This CDR3 comprises 15 residues. This CDR3 reads CASSRDSPFNQPQHF.

The chain links TRBV15 to TRBJ1-5. This CDR3 has 16 residues. The germline CDR1 and CDR2 sequences are LNHNV and YYDKDF (reference sequence). The CDR3 region is CATSEESGNSNQPQHF.

The V call is TRBV6-5, the J call TRBJ1-3. This CDR3 comprises 16 residues. Germline lookup yields CDR1 MNHEY and CDR2 SVGAGI. The CDR3 sequence is CASSLGGVDSGNTIYF.

V gene TRBV29-1 combines with J gene TRBJ2-7. This CDR3 spans 12 amino acids. Germline loops: CDR1 SQVTM, CDR2 ANQGSEA. The CDR3 loop reads CSAHGSSYEQYF.

This chain links TRBV3-1 with TRBJ2-1; the TCRdb D gene call, TRBD1, has no DNA to confirm it. Germline loops: CDR1 LGHDT, CDR2 YNNKEL (reference sequence). This CDR3 has 17 residues. The CDR3 protein is CASSQDPGGSSYNEQFF.

The rearrangement joins TRBV5-1 to TRBJ2-7; TCRdb returns TRBD1, unconfirmable since there is no DNA. Germline CDR1 SGHRS, CDR2 YFSETQ. This CDR3 is 17 amino acids long. The CDR3 here is CASSQTTGGIVDYEQYF.

The gene calls are TRBV7-6 and TRBJ2-7; TCRdb selects TRBD1, and the lack of DNA leaves this call unchecked. This CDR3 contains 12 residues. CDR1 SGHVS and CDR2 FNYEAQ come from the germline V gene. The CDR3 loop reads CASSGTGGEQYF.

The rearrangement uses TRBV27 and TRBJ2-1; TCRdb calls TRBD1, which cannot be checked without DNA. The CDR3 sequence is 13 residues long. From germline, CDR1 is MNHEY and CDR2 SMNVEV (reference sequence). CDR3 sequence: CASSPTGDYEQFF.

The V call is TRBV20-1, the J call TRBJ2-1; TCRdb proposes TRBD1, but this gene call is untestable without DNA. CDR3 size: 15 residues. CDR1 and CDR2 from the germline V gene are DFQATT and SNEGSKA (reference sequence). The CDR3: CSARDLQGWWGEQFF.

This chain links TRBV10-1 with TRBJ2-7; lacking DNA, the TRBD1 call made by TCRdb goes unchecked. The CDR3 is 16 residues long. Germline V gene lookup returns CDR1 WNHNN and CDR2 SYGVQD (reference sequence). CDR3 sequence reads: CASSESREQGPREQYF.

The gene calls are TRBV4-1 and TRBJ1-1; TCRdb names TRBD1, which stays unverified in the absence of DNA. From germline, CDR1 is MGHRA and CDR2 YSYEKL. This CDR3 region has 15 residues. This chain's CDR3 is CASSQSGQLGTEAFF.

This chain uses TRBV7-2 with TRBJ2-1; TCRdb reports TRBD1, a call that lacks DNA to check it against. The CDR3 runs 15 residues. CDR1 and CDR2 from the germline V gene are SGHTA and FQGNSA. This CDR3 reads CASSLKQGIYNEQFF.

The rearrangement uses TRBV7-9 and TRBJ2-5. Germline V gives CDR1 SEHNR, CDR2 FQNEAQ (reference sequence). The CDR3 runs 13 residues. The CDR3 sequence is CASSFITAETQYF.

CDR3 sequence reads: CASGLGDGDYEQYF. The chain carries TRBV12-5 and TRBJ2-7; lacking DNA, the TRBD1 call made by TCRdb goes unchecked. Germline assignment: CDR1 LGHNT and CDR2 FRNRAP. The CDR3 is 14 amino acids. The whole variable domain, remainder taken from reference TRBV12-5 and TRBJ2-7, is DARVTQTPRHKVTEMGQEVTMRCQPILGHNTVFWYRQTMMQGLELLAYFRNRAPLDDSGMPKDRFSAEMPDATLATLKIQPSEPRDSAVYFCASGLGDGDYEQYFGPGTRLTVT.

The chain is built from TRBV10-2 and TRBJ2-7; TCRdb lists TRBD2, though no DNA is available to test this call. This CDR3 comprises 16 residues. Germline lookup yields CDR1 WSHSY and CDR2 SAAADI. This chain's CDR3 is CASTLVEGLAAYEQYF.

The V call is TRBV13, the J call TRBJ1-2. CDR1 PRHDT and CDR2 FYEKMQ come from the germline V gene (reference sequence). This CDR3 is built from 17 residues. The CDR3 sequence is CASSFGREPANNYGYTF.

This chain connects TRBV25-1 to TRBJ2-1. The CDR3 covers 16 residues. CDR1 and CDR2 (germline): MGHDK, SYGVNS. The CDR3 protein is CASSEFVASPNNEQFF.